The next 27 T cell receptor beta chains were all read from a single sample in a study of cytomegalovirus exposure and HLA in healthy donors. Primers for the PCR totalled 60 Vbeta and 13 Jbeta. Libraries were prepared by immunoSEQ multiplex PCR; TCRdb keeps only in-frame clonotypes and omits some of them. Of 200,000 to 250,000 clones listed, approximately 82% are singletons. Sequencing was performed on PBMCs. These receptors were taken from a woman in her thirties or forties in good health and CMV-seronegative.

This rearrangement joins TRBV28 to TRBJ2-1, with 9 bases aligning to TRBD2. Germline assignment: CDR1 MDHEN and CDR2 SYDVKM. Trimming removed 5 bases from V and 0 bases from J; junction bases left unmatched: 5. The CDR3 extends over 16 amino acids. The CDR3 DNA reads TGTGCCAGCAGTCTCCTAGCGGGAAGCTCCTACAATGAGCAGTTCTTC. Translation gives CASSLLAGSSYNEQFF.

The V gene is TRBV7-3, the J gene TRBJ2-1; D gene ambiguous. This CDR3 region has 13 residues. Deletions cut 5 bases from V and 5 bases from J, with 10 bases between. Per the germline V gene, CDR1 is SGHTA and CDR2 is FQGTGA. CDR3 amino acids: CASSHGSDNEQFF. Written as DNA, the CDR3 is TGTGCCAGCAGCCACGGGTCGGACAATGAGCAGTTCTTC.

V is TRBV30 and J is TRBJ1-2; no clear D. V lost 0 bases and J 1 base, leaving 6 bases between the germline ends. This CDR3 has 13 amino acids. CDR1 is GTSNPN and CDR2 is SVGIG in the germline V gene (reference sequence). CDR3 sequence reads: CAWSVPGNYGYTF. In DNA, the CDR3 is TGTGCCTGGAGTGTCCCGGGTAACTATGGCTACACCTTC.

This rearrangement joins TRBV9 to TRBJ1-3; 9 bases are a match to TRBD1. This CDR3 spans 14 amino acids. V lost 0 bases to trimming and J lost 10 bases; unmatched junction nucleotides: 5. The germline gives CDR1 SGDLS, CDR2 YYNGEE. The CDR3 spells CASSVAAGQGTIYF. DNA for the CDR3: TGTGCCAGCAGCGTAGCGGCAGGACAGGGGACCATATATTTT.

To note about this clone: The same CDR3 arises from other DNA sequences in this sample as well. V gene TRBV9 combines with J gene TRBJ2-2, with 7 bases identical to TRBD1. This CDR3 comprises 15 residues. After removal of 0 bases from V and 5 bases from J, the junction contained 4 bases not matched to a gene. Germline CDR1 reads SGDLS; CDR2 reads YYNGEE. CDR3 protein: CASSVGGGGTGELFF. The CDR3 DNA sequence: TGTGCCAGCAGCGTAGGAGGGGGCGGTACCGGGGAGCTGTTTTTT.

The chain couples TRBV5-5 to TRBJ2-5; TRBD1 might be the D (5 bases). Deletions cut 5 bases from V and 1 base from J, with 12 bases between. The CDR3 totals 14 residues. CDR1 SGHKS and CDR2 YYEKEE come from the germline V gene (reference sequence). This CDR3 reads CASSLRAIQETQYF. Written as DNA, the CDR3 is TGTGCCAGCAGTCTCAGGGCTATCCAAGAGACCCAGTACTTC.

This chain uses TRBV5-6 with TRBJ2-3, with 14 bases identical to TRBD2. CDR3 size: 18 residues. V was pared by 1 base and J by 7 bases, with 11 bases of the junction left unmatched. Germline assignment: CDR1 SGHDT and CDR2 YYEEEE. CDR3 amino acids: CASSLRALTSGGAHTQYF. The CDR3 bases are TGTGCCAGCAGCTTGCGCGCATTGACTAGCGGGGGGGCACATACGCAGTATTTT.

The chain has TRBV30 and TRBJ2-5, with 7 positions matching TRBD1. CDR1 GTSNPN and CDR2 SVGIG come from the germline V gene (reference sequence). V gave up 5 bases and J gave up 0 bases; unmatched junction bases: 3. The CDR3 spans 13 residues. The CDR3: CAWEQGYQETQYF. CDR3 sequence (DNA): TGTGCCTGGGAACAGGGGTACCAAGAGACCCAGTACTTC.

The rearrangement uses TRBV10-3 and TRBJ2-2; 10 nucleotides match TRBD1. The germline V gene encodes CDR1 ENHRY and CDR2 SYGVKD. The CDR3 is 16 residues long. V shed 2 bases, J shed 5 bases, and the junction held 5 bases outside the gene matches. The CDR3 bases are TGTGCCATCAGTGAGCCGAGGACAGGGGGAACCGGGGAGCTGTTTTTT. Translation gives CAISEPRTGGTGELFF.

This clone was picked up a small number of times. The chain links TRBV6-5 to TRBJ1-1, with D possibly TRBD1 on 5 matching bases. Germline CDR1 is MNHEY and CDR2 is SVGAGI. V was clipped by 0 bases and J by 1 base, with 9 bases between them. CDR3 size: 15 residues. CDR3 sequence: CASSYSTATNTEAFF. The CDR3 DNA is TGTGCCAGCAGTTACTCGACAGCTACGAACACTGAAGCTTTCTTT.

The V call is TRBV4-2, the J call TRBJ1-6; no clear D gene. The CDR3 contains 15 residues. The germline CDR1 and CDR2 sequences are LGHNA and YNFKEQ. The germline V and J ends were trimmed by 0 bases and 7 bases, with 10 bases remaining between them. For the CDR3, the DNA is TGTGCCAGCAGCCAAGATTCAGTGTCAAATTCACCCCTCCACTTT. Protein sequence: CASSQDSVSNSPLHF.

The chain links TRBV19 to TRBJ1-1; the D is unclear. V lost 5 bases, J lost 1 base, and 5 bases lay in between. The CDR3 covers 12 residues. Germline V gene sequence: CDR1 LNHDA, CDR2 SQIVND (reference sequence). CDR3 protein: CASSAGNTEAFF. As DNA, the CDR3 is TGTGCCAGTAGTGCGGGGAACACTGAAGCTTTCTTT.

This clone was counted a single time. The sample contains more than one DNA sequence encoding this CDR3. The chain joins TRBV5-1 to TRBJ1-1; 8 nucleotides agree with TRBD1. This CDR3 has 14 residues. The V gene's germline CDR1 is SGHRS and CDR2 YFSETQ. J lost 3 bases, V lost 6 bases, and 7 bases had no gene match. The chain's CDR3 is CASTLTGGDTEAFF. In DNA, the CDR3 is TGCGCCAGCACCTTAACAGGGGGGGACACTGAAGCTTTCTTT. Combining the CDR3 with reference TRBV5-1 and TRBJ1-1 gives the whole variable domain KAGVTQTPRYLIKTRGQQVTLSCSPISGHRSVSWYQQTPGQGLQFLFEYFSETQRNKGNFPGRFSGRQFSNSRSEMNVSTLELGDSALYLCASTLTGGDTEAFFGQGTRLTVV.

The V and J genes are TRBV7-2 and TRBJ2-3; 8 bases align to TRBD2. The V and J ends lost 3 bases and 4 bases, in that order; junction bases with no gene match: 6. Germline assignment: CDR1 SGHTA and CDR2 FQGNSA. The CDR3 runs 15 residues. CDR3 in DNA: TGTGCCAGCAGCTTGGTGCGGGGGGCGGCAGATACGCAGTATTTT. Translation: CASSLVRGAADTQYF.

V usage is TRBV6-5 and J usage is TRBJ1-1; D is unresolved. The germline V gene has CDR1 MNHEY and CDR2 SVGAGI. The CDR3 is 13 amino acids. V dropped 7 bases and J dropped 8 bases, with 17 bases sitting between them. CDR3 region: CASIRHAAAEAFF. The DNA for the CDR3 is TGTGCCAGCATCCGTCACGCTGCGGCGGAAGCTTTCTTT.

This clone was observed a single time. This sequence joins TRBV6-5 and TRBJ2-7; 9 bases match TRBD2. This CDR3 has 15 residues. Losses at the gene ends were 2 bases for V and 7 bases for J; bases not matched to a gene: 9. In germline, CDR1 is MNHEY, CDR2 SVGAGI. The CDR3 loop is CASSYSFSGGREQYF. CDR3 DNA sequence: TGTGCCAGCAGTTACAGCTTTAGCGGGGGAAGGGAGCAGTACTTC.

This rearrangement joins TRBV10-3 to TRBJ1-2, with D unclear. Germline V gives CDR1 ENHRY, CDR2 SYGVKD. Trimming removed 1 base at V and 7 bases at J, with 16 bases between. The CDR3 length is 15 residues. The CDR3 here is CAISELGVTNPGYTF. In DNA, the CDR3 is TGTGCCATCAGTGAGTTGGGAGTTACAAACCCTGGCTACACCTTC.

The CDR3 is CASTTTGGFDQPQHF. The CDR3 bases are TGTGCCAGCACTACGACAGGGGGCTTCGATCAGCCCCAGCATTTT. The chain employs TRBV2 and TRBJ1-5, with 10 bases identical to TRBD1. The CDR3 covers 15 residues. With 7 bases clipped from V and 5 bases from J, the junction kept 8 bases outside the gene matches. Germline V lookup: CDR1 SNHLY, CDR2 FYNNEI.

This chain links TRBV29-1 with TRBJ1-2, with D uncertain. Germline CDR1 and CDR2: SQVTM and ANQGSEA. Trimming stripped 4 bases from V and 1 base from J, with 7 bases between. This CDR3 has 12 residues. The chain's CDR3 is CSVGQNNYGYTF. CDR3 in DNA: TGCAGCGTTGGGCAGAATAACTATGGCTACACCTTC.

Here the CDR3 DNA reads TGTGCCAGCAGCTTGGCAGCGAGCTCTGGGGCCAACGTCCTGACTTTC. Residues: CASSLAASSGANVLTF. The chain combines TRBV5-4 with TRBJ2-6, with unresolved D. The CDR3 runs to 16 residues. With 0 bases removed from V and 0 bases from J, the gap between germline ends came to 7 bases. Germline values: CDR1 SGHNT, CDR2 YYREEE (reference sequence).

This chain uses TRBV5-1 with TRBJ2-1; no clear D. The V and J ends lost 4 bases and 0 bases respectively, with 11 bases between them. The CDR3 loop spans 15 amino acids. Germline V lookup: CDR1 SGHRS, CDR2 YFSETQ. CDR3 bases: TGCGCCAGCAGCCTACTAAGTAGCTCCTACAATGAGCAGTTCTTC. It is translated as CASSLLSSSYNEQFF.

J is TRBJ1-6 and V is TRBV6-1; no reliable D call. CDR1 and CDR2 from the germline V gene are MNHNS and SASEGT. With 4 bases removed from V and 10 bases from J, the gap between germline ends came to 11 bases. The CDR3 contains 13 residues. CDR3 DNA: TGTGCCAGCAGTGTTCCCCAATTGTCACCCCTCCACTTT. Its protein is CASSVPQLSPLHF.

This sequence joins TRBV5-6 and TRBJ1-3; D is unresolved. Per the germline V gene, CDR1 is SGHDT and CDR2 is YYEEEE. The V end lost 1 base, the J end lost 0 bases, and 8 bases lay between the germline ends. CDR3 length: 15 residues. The CDR3 DNA reads TGTGCCAGCAGCTTGCGGGTCAGCTCTGGAAACACCATATATTTT. Translated, it gives CASSLRVSSGNTIYF.

This clone was recorded once. Here the CDR3 reads CAISGPVAGLSYEQYF. The CDR3 DNA reads TGTGCCATCAGTGGACCGGTGGCGGGACTGTCCTACGAGCAGTACTTC. The genes are TRBV10-3 and TRBJ2-7; D is possibly TRBD2 (6 bases). The length of the CDR3 is 16 residues. The V gene lost 4 bases and the J gene lost 1 base, with 17 bases spanning the gap. Germline CDR1 reads ENHRY; CDR2 reads SYGVKD.

This chain joins TRBV6-1 and TRBJ1-5; maybe TRBD1 (5 bases). V lost 2 bases and J lost 9, with 26 bases in between. This CDR3 has 18 residues. Germline assignment: CDR1 MNHNS and CDR2 SASEGT. This chain's CDR3 is CASSESHRVGGGPVPQHF. The DNA of the CDR3 is TGTGCCAGCAGTGAATCACATAGGGTCGGCGGGGGACCCGTGCCCCAGCATTTT.

The chain links TRBV28 to TRBJ1-1; 7 bases agree with TRBD1. Per germline, CDR1 MDHEN and CDR2 SYDVKM. CDR3 size: 13 residues. With V trimmed by 6 bases and J by 4 bases, 5 bases remained unmatched. Here the CDR3 reads CASSQGDFTEAFF. The CDR3 coding sequence is TGTGCCAGCAGCCAGGGGGACTTCACTGAAGCTTTCTTT.

The chain is built from TRBV5-1 and TRBJ2-1, with 8 bases aligning to TRBD2. This CDR3 comprises 15 residues. The trim removed 0 bases at V and 5 bases at J, leaving 4 bases unmatched. Germline V lookup: CDR1 SGHRS, CDR2 YFSETQ. The CDR3 DNA follows: TGCGCCAGCAGCTTGGTCATAGCGGGGAACAATGAGCAGTTCTTC. Protein: CASSLVIAGNNEQFF.